Presented here are 4 T cell receptor beta chains from one specimen sequenced in a study of early T cells in non-severe SARS-CoV-2 infection. TCRdb redid the calling of the 5' RACE reads with MiXCR, one entry per CDR3 protein. The sample has more than 25,000 distinct CDR3 sequences, approximately 5% seen once; the top ten hold approximately 13%. Source material: whole blood. Source of these receptors: an adult who was a healthcare worker with PCR-confirmed SARS-CoV-2 infection or an uninfected control (not recorded which).

This clonotype was found many times. The chain combines TRBV4-1 with TRBJ1-6; a weak D match, TRBD1 (6 bases). The V end was cut by 6 bases, the J end by 9 bases, with 21 bases between. The CDR3 has 16 amino acids. Germline V gene sequence: CDR1 MGHRA, CDR2 YSYEKL. In DNA, the CDR3 is TGCGCCAGCAGGCCCGCGACAGGACCGAACCTTTCACCCCTCCACTTT. It encodes CASRPATGPNLSPLHF.

This clonotype was observed a handful of times. The chain is built from TRBV6-5 and TRBJ2-5; possible D gene TRBD1, 5 bases. Trimming pared 2 bases from V and 4 bases from J, leaving 11 bases between. CDR1 is MNHEY, CDR2 SVGAGI, per germline. The CDR3 loop spans 14 amino acids. CDR3 amino acids: CASSYLSGRETQYF. The CDR3, as DNA: TGTGCCAGCAGTTACCTGTCAGGGCGAGAGACCCAGTACTTC.

This clonotype was observed at least ten times. DNA for the CDR3: TGTGCCAGCAGTCTGCGGGACAGTTCCTACGAGCAGTACTTC. It encodes CASSLRDSSYEQYF. The chain couples TRBV12-3 or TRBV12-4 to TRBJ2-7; D is possibly TRBD1 (7 bases). V dropped 5 bases and J dropped 1 base, with 12 bases sitting between them. The CDR3 covers 14 residues.

This clonotype was detected ten times or more. The gene calls are TRBV28 and TRBJ1-6, with D uncertain. The CDR3 totals 13 residues. Germline CDR1 and CDR2: MDHEN and SYDVKM. Trimming removed 3 bases from V and 14 bases from J, with 14 bases in between. CDR3 nucleotides: TGTGCCAGCAGTTTCCCCCAGCCCCAGACCCTCCACTTT. As protein: CASSFPQPQTLHF.